Below are 14 T cell receptor beta chains sequenced from a single sample in a study of beta chain features in type 1 diabetes (dated by TCRdb to 2016 to 2019). Overall results and qualifications from the work: In all four CD4+ subsets, TCRB CDR3 length was moderately but significantly shorter in type 1 diabetes patients.

What these receptors recognize is not known. Library method: the immunoSEQ multiplex PCR assay. The entire isolated RNA was reverse transcribed using the High Capacity cDNA Reverse Transcription Kit, and thus expressed TCRB transcripts were sequenced. This immuneACCESS table, as held by TCRdb, lists in-frame sequences with V and J called but not all clones. Of the missing ones, under half trace to an unresolved V gene in checked studies; the others have no known cause. The sample table lists some 640,000 clones, roughly an eighth of them with a count of one. Less than 0.04% of the sample comes from the top ten. Material for sequencing was naive CD4+ T cells from blood. What the cell subset or site label conveys for this sample: true naive CD4+ T cells. These receptors were collected from a man between 18 and 29 years old with type 1 diabetes.

This clone has just a few counts. The J gene is TRBJ2-7, the V gene TRBV7-2; D call uncertain. The CDR3 is 16 residues long. Trimming cost V 5 bases and J 0 bases, with 17 bases left between them. Germline V lookup: CDR1 SGHTA, CDR2 FQGNSA. In DNA, the CDR3 is TGTGCCAGCAGCCTAAGCTTAGGTCGGAGCTCCTACGAGCAGTACTTC. It codes for CASSLSLGRSSYEQYF.

The V gene is TRBV19, the J gene TRBJ2-1; the D is unclear. CDR3 size: 17 residues. V lost 0 bases to trimming and J lost 0 bases, with 12 bases between them. CDR1 is LNHDA, CDR2 SQIVND, per germline (reference sequence). The CDR3 bases are TGTGCCAGTAGTATAGATCGCCCAACCAGCTCCTACAATGAGCAGTTCTTC. Its protein is CASSIDRPTSSYNEQFF.

For the CDR3, the DNA is TGCGCCAGCAGCTTGGCCCCCTCCCAGGCTGCATCCTACGAGCAGTACTTC. Protein: CASSLAPSQAASYEQYF. The chain joins TRBV5-1 to TRBJ2-7; no definite D call. The CDR3 loop spans 17 amino acids. Trimming cost V 0 bases and J 1 base, with 17 bases left between them. In germline, CDR1 is SGHRS, CDR2 YFSETQ.

This chain joins TRBV6-5 and TRBJ1-5; D uncertain. Per the germline V gene, CDR1 is MNHEY and CDR2 is SVGAGI. V was pared by 4 bases and J by 0 bases, with 10 bases between. The CDR3 consists of 15 residues. The CDR3, as DNA: TGTGCCAGCAGTTTGGCCTTCTATAGCAATCAGCCCCAGCATTTT. Residues: CASSLAFYSNQPQHF.

This clone turned up a few times. The V and J genes are TRBV30 and TRBJ1-2, with 7 bases that match TRBD1. Trimming at V came to 8 bases and at J to 5 bases, leaving 5 bases not matched to a gene. Per the germline V gene, CDR1 is GTSNPN and CDR2 is SVGIG (reference sequence). The CDR3 is made up of 11 amino acids. In DNA, the CDR3 is TGTGCCGGAGACAGGGCGTATGGCTACACCTTC. Its translation is CAGDRAYGYTF.

In this sample, this clone turned up a few times. The chain joins TRBV25-1 to TRBJ2-1; D is possibly TRBD1 or TRBD2 (6 bases each). In germline, CDR1 is MGHDK, CDR2 SYGVNS. This CDR3 spans 14 amino acids. V gave up 1 base and J gave up 7 bases, with 11 bases separating them. In nucleotides, the CDR3 is TGTGCCAGCAGTGAATTCGAGGGGGGTAATGAGCAGTTCTTC. As protein: CASSEFEGGNEQFF.

This clone came up a few times. The J gene is TRBJ1-2, the V gene TRBV4-3, with D uncertain. This CDR3 contains 14 residues. CDR1 is LGHNA and CDR2 is YSLEER in the germline V gene. Trimming removed 0 bases from V and 5 bases from J, with 10 bases in between. CDR3 loop: CASSQDRESYGYTF. CDR3 DNA: TGCGCCAGCAGCCAAGATAGGGAATCTTATGGCTACACCTTC.

This clone showed up just a few times. The chain carries TRBV4-1 and TRBJ1-4; no reliable D call. Germline values: CDR1 MGHRA, CDR2 YSYEKL. This CDR3 region has 15 residues. Deletions cut 1 base from V and 6 bases from J, with 12 bases between. The CDR3 reads CASSQGERKHEKLFF. Written as DNA, the CDR3 is TGCGCCAGCAGCCAAGGCGAGAGGAAGCATGAAAAACTGTTTTTT.

V usage is TRBV30 and J usage is TRBJ2-3, with a possible D match to TRBD2 (5 bases). The CDR3 has 11 residues. Germline V gene lookup returns CDR1 GTSNPN and CDR2 SVGIG (reference sequence). V gave up 3 bases and J gave up 13 bases, with 14 bases separating them. The CDR3 protein is CAWRDSYLEYF. The CDR3 DNA reads TGTGCCTGGAGGGACTCCTACTTGGAGTATTTT.

This clone was observed a few times. V and J are TRBV7-9 and TRBJ2-1; 11 bases fit TRBD2. There are 16 residues in the CDR3. The V and J ends lost 5 bases and 4 bases, in that order; junction bases with no gene match: 7. Germline-derived CDR1 and CDR2 are SEHNR and FQNEAQ (reference sequence). This chain's CDR3 is CASSRLAGGPYNEQFF. CDR3 sequence (DNA): TGTGCCAGCAGCCGTCTAGCGGGGGGCCCTTACAATGAGCAGTTCTTC.

J is TRBJ1-1 and V is TRBV27; a weak D match, TRBD1 (6 bases). CDR1 is MNHEY, CDR2 SMNVEV, per germline (reference sequence). V dropped 8 bases and J dropped 3 bases, with 25 bases sitting between them. The CDR3 covers 17 residues. This CDR3 is CASWSTGTGLLDTEAFF. The CDR3 DNA sequence: TGTGCCAGCTGGTCAACAGGGACGGGGTTGTTGGACACTGAAGCTTTCTTT.

The chain employs TRBV7-8 and TRBJ1-5, with D unclear. Germline values: CDR1 SGHVS, CDR2 FQNEAQ. Trimming removed 10 bases from V and 0 bases from J, with 10 bases in between. This CDR3 is built from 13 residues. The CDR3 sequence: CATSGNSNQPQHF. CDR3 DNA sequence: TGTGCCACCTCCGGGAATAGCAATCAGCCCCAGCATTTT.

V usage is TRBV10-3 and J usage is TRBJ2-3, with a possible D match to TRBD1 (5 bases). This CDR3 has 16 amino acids. Trimming stripped 4 bases from V and 2 bases from J, with 16 bases between. Germline CDR1 ENHRY, CDR2 SYGVKD. The CDR3 DNA sequence: TGTGCCATCAGTGCACCATCAGGGTACCCCACAGATACGCAGTATTTT. Translated: CAISAPSGYPTDTQYF.

The chain employs TRBV30 and TRBJ2-7; perhaps TRBD1 as D (6 bases). There are 14 residues in the CDR3. Germline assignment: CDR1 GTSNPN and CDR2 SVGIG (reference sequence). V dropped 2 bases and J dropped 0 bases, with 11 bases sitting between them. In DNA, the CDR3 is TGTGCCTGGAGTTCTTGGGACAACTCCTACGAGCAGTACTTC. Protein sequence: CAWSSWDNSYEQYF.